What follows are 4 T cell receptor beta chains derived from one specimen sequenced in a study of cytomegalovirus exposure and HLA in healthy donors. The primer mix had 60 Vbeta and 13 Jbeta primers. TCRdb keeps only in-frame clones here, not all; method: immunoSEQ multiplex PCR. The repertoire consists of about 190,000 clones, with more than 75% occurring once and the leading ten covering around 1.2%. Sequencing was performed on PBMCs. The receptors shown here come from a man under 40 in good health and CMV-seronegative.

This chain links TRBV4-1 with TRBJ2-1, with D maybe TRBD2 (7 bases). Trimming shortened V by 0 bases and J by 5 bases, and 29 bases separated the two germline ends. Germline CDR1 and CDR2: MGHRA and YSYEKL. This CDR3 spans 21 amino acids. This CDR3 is CASSQDIMGGRLPTPHNEQFF. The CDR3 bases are TGCGCCAGCAGCCAAGATATTATGGGGGGGCGACTCCCTACACCCCACAATGAGCAGTTCTTC.

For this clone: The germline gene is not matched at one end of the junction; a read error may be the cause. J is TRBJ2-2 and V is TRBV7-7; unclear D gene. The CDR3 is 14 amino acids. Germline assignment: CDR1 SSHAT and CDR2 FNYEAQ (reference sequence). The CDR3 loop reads CASSPPENTGELFF. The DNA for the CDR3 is TGTGCTAGCAGCCCCCCAGAGAACACCGGGGAGCTGTTTTTT.

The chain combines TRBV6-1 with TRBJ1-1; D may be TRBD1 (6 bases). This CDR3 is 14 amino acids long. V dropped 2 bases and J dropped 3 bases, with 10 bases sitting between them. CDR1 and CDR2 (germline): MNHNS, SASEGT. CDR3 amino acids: CASSENRVYTEAFF. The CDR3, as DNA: TGTGCCAGCAGTGAAAACAGGGTATACACTGAAGCTTTCTTT.

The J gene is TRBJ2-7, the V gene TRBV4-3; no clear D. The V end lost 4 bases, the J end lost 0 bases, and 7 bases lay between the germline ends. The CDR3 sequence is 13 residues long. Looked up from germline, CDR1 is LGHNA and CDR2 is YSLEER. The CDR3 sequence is CASSLLGSYEQYF. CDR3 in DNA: TGCGCCAGCAGCCTCCTCGGCTCCTACGAGCAGTACTTC.